This TCR beta chain was recovered during a study of blood T cell repertoires in COVID-19. The CDR3 loop spans 15 amino acids. Between the trimmed V and J ends, which lost 4 bases and 6 bases, there was a span of 20 bases. Germline loops: CDR1 SGHRS, CDR2 YFSETQ. As handled by the study authors: Nucleated cell number was recorded as an estimate derived from reference gene primer amplification. Assay: immunoSEQ multiplex PCR; the TCRdb copy retains only in-frame clones and omits some. V, J and clone size derive from that table, while D and trimming were established from the DNA sequence. The sample carries around 190,000 clones, roughly 76% recorded once.

This chain uses TRBV5-1 with TRBJ2-7, with a tentative D call TRBD2 (6 bases). The material sequenced was peripheral blood. The receptor was isolated from a woman between 50 and 59 years old with active or convalescent COVID-19. This CDR3 is CASSPAGPTLGEQYF. CDR3 DNA sequence: TGCGCCAGCAGCCCCGCGGGACCGACTTTGGGCGAGCAGTACTTC.